Following are 12 T cell receptor beta chains from one sample sequenced in a study of blood T cell repertoires in COVID-19. Measured with immunoSEQ multiplex PCR; TCRdb has only the in-frame clones, and not every one. The profile covers 150,000 to 200,000 clones, with roughly 85% appearing a single time and 26% taken by the ten largest. Sequencing was performed on peripheral blood. The source of these receptors is a woman in her 70s with acute or convalescent COVID-19.

This clone showed up just a few times. This chain connects TRBV7-9 to TRBJ2-1; D possibly corresponds to TRBD1 (5 bases). The CDR3 runs 13 residues. Germline values: CDR1 SEHNR, CDR2 FQNEAQ (reference sequence). Trimming pared 6 bases from V and 8 bases from J, leaving 14 bases between. CDR3 sequence (DNA): TGTGCCAGCAGAGAGACAGTTTACCATGAGCAGTTCTTC. Encoded protein: CASRETVYHEQFF.

This chain uses TRBV7-8 with TRBJ2-7; TRBD1 might be the D (6 bases). The CDR3 contains 13 residues. CDR1 is SGHVS and CDR2 is FQNEAQ in the germline V gene. Between the trimmed V and J ends, which lost 9 bases and 3 bases, there was a span of 15 bases. The CDR3 DNA is TGTGCCAGTGGAGTTGGGACACTCTACGAGCAGTACTTC. Encoded protein: CASGVGTLYEQYF. The whole variable domain, filled in from reference TRBV7-8 and TRBJ2-7, reads GAGVSQSPRYKVAKRGQDVALRCDPISGHVSLFWYQQALGQGPEFLTYFQNEAQLDKSGLPSDRFFAERPEGSVSTLKIQRTQQEDSAVYLCASGVGTLYEQYFGPGTRLTVT.

CDR3 amino acids: CASRKGTSGRASGEQYF. In DNA form, the CDR3 reads TGTGCCAGCAGAAAGGGGACTAGCGGGAGGGCCTCGGGCGAGCAGTACTTC. V usage is TRBV2 and J usage is TRBJ2-7; 16 bases fit TRBD2. Trimming cost V 6 bases and J 6 bases; bases outside gene matches: 11. Germline assignment: CDR1 SNHLY and CDR2 FYNNEI. This CDR3 is built from 17 residues.

The chain carries TRBV5-4 and TRBJ2-7, with a possible D match to TRBD2 (5 bases). Germline V lookup: CDR1 SGHNT, CDR2 YYREEE (reference sequence). V lost 5 bases and J 0 bases, leaving 9 bases between the germline ends. This CDR3 has 13 amino acids. In DNA form, the CDR3 reads TGTGCCAGCAGGCTGGACTTCTCCTACGAGCAGTACTTC. Its translation: CASRLDFSYEQYF.

This chain joins TRBV2 and TRBJ1-3; 7 positions match TRBD1. Trimming removed 6 bases from V and 2 bases from J; junction bases left unmatched: 7. CDR1 and CDR2 from the germline V gene are SNHLY and FYNNEI. This CDR3 is 15 amino acids long. The CDR3 loop reads CASRARTGPGNTIYF. The CDR3 DNA follows: TGTGCCAGCAGGGCGCGGACAGGCCCTGGAAACACCATATATTTT.

The chain carries TRBV2 and TRBJ2-1, with 7 bases identical to TRBD2. The trim removed 6 bases at V and 13 bases at J, leaving 9 bases unmatched. CDR3 length equals 12 residues. Per germline, CDR1 SNHLY and CDR2 FYNNEI. The CDR3 DNA reads as TGTGCCAGCAGCGAGACTAGCCTCCGACAGTTCTTC. Protein sequence: CASSETSLRQFF. The full variable domain, with the rest looked up from reference TRBV2 and TRBJ2-1, is EPEVTQTPSHQVTQMGQEVILRCVPISNHLYFYWYRQILGQKVEFLVSFYNNEISEKSEIFDDQFSVERPDGSNFTLKIRSTKLEDSAMYFCASSETSLRQFFGPGTRLTVL.

The J gene is TRBJ2-7, the V gene TRBV5-4; 7 bases are a match to TRBD1. There are 15 residues in the CDR3. The germline V gene encodes CDR1 SGHNT and CDR2 YYREEE (reference sequence). With 1 base clipped from V and 3 bases from J, the junction kept 7 bases outside the gene matches. As DNA, the CDR3 is TGTGCCAGCAGCTTGAGAGGGGGCGGTCGCTACGAGCAGTACTTC. It encodes CASSLRGGGRYEQYF.

The V and J genes are TRBV24-1 and TRBJ2-3; D gene uncertain. V was cut by 4 bases and J by 2 bases, with 6 bases left in between. Looked up from germline, CDR1 is KGHDR and CDR2 is SFDVKD. The CDR3 loop spans 13 amino acids. This CDR3 reads CATSDPFTDTQYF. For the CDR3, the DNA is TGTGCCACCAGTGACCCATTCACAGATACGCAGTATTTT.

This chain's CDR3 is CASSQAGQVLGYGYTF. CDR3 nucleotides: TGTGCCAGCAGCCAAGCAGGACAGGTTCTGGGTTATGGCTACACCTTC. This rearrangement joins TRBV14 to TRBJ1-2; 7 nucleotides line up with TRBD1. The trim removed 1 base at V and 5 bases at J, leaving 10 bases unmatched. Per the germline V gene, CDR1 is SGHDN and CDR2 is FVKESK. CDR3 length equals 16 residues.

The chain combines TRBV6-6 with TRBJ2-3; 11 nucleotides agree with TRBD2. This CDR3 is 14 amino acids long. Germline V gene data show CDR1 as MNHNY and CDR2 as SVGAGI (reference sequence). The V and J ends lost 6 bases and 1 base, in that order; junction bases with no gene match: 0. The CDR3 DNA is TGTGCCAGCAGACTAGCGGGGGGCACAGATACGCAGTATTTT. Protein product: CASRLAGGTDTQYF.

This clone was seen once. The chain recombines TRBV3-1 (or the pseudogene TRBV3-2) with TRBJ2-1, with D possibly matching TRBD1 (6 bases). Trimming took 1 base from V and 4 from J, leaving 11 bases between them. Germline assignment: CDR1 LGHDT and CDR2 YNNKEL (reference sequence). The CDR3 contains 15 residues. CDR3 coding DNA: TGTGCCAGCAGCCAAGGGGGGCAGGGATACAATGAGCAGTTCTTC. It is translated as CASSQGGQGYNEQFF.

The rearrangement links TRBV7-9 to TRBJ1-1, with 7 bases matching TRBD1. Looked up from germline, CDR1 is SEHNR and CDR2 is FQNEAQ (reference sequence). The V and J ends lost 4 bases and 8 bases, in that order; junction bases with no gene match: 10. This CDR3 has 14 residues. CDR3 bases: TGTGCCAGCAGCTCAAACGTACAGGGGTACGAAGCTTTCTTT. Translated: CASSSNVQGYEAFF.